This TCR beta chain was observed in a study of T cells in Graves' hyperthyroidism and ophthalmopathy. Germline CDR1 and CDR2: MGHDK and SYGVNS. CDR3 size: 12 residues. It was RNA transcripts that yielded the amplified TCR beta CDR3 regions. A first-round RT-PCR of the TCR CDR3 used the HTBI primer set. MiXCR was run by TCRdb on the multiplex PCR reads, yielding one entry per CDR3 protein. The sample holds around 540,000 distinct CDR3 sequences, approximately 44% seen once. Graves' hyperthyroidism showing no ophthalmopathy progression within 18 months was considered stable. Uncontrolled infection, other autoimmune disease, pregnancy or lactation barred patients from enrollment. Study conclusions and caveats: Most thyroid clonotypes that were expanded above 0.001 also turned up in blood. A model using 13 V-J features told ophthalmopathy apart from stable hyperthyroidism.

On this clonotype itself: Its antigen remains unidentified.

The J gene is TRBJ1-1, the V gene TRBV25-1; 7 bases align to TRBD1. This receptor was taken from a young woman with Graves' hyperthyroidism. The sequenced sample consisted of peripheral blood or thyroid tissue (not recorded which). The CDR3 DNA follows: TGTGCTAGAGATTTACAGGGGACCGAAGCTTTCTTT. Translating gives CARDLQGTEAFF.